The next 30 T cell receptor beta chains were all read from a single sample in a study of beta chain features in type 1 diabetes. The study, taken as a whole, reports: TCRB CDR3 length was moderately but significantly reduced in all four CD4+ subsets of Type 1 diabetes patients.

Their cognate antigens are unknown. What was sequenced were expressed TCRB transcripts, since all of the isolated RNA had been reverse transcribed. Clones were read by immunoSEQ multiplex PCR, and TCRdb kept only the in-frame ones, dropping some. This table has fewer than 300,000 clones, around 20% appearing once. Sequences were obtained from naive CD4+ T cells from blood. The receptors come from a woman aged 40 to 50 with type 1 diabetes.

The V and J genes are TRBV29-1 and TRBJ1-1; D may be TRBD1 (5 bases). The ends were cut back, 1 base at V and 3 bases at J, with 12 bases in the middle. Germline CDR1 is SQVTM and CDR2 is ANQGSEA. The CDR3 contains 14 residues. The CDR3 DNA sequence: TGCAGCGTTGAAGGAGATGAAGGGGACACTGAAGCTTTCTTT. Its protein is CSVEGDEGDTEAFF.

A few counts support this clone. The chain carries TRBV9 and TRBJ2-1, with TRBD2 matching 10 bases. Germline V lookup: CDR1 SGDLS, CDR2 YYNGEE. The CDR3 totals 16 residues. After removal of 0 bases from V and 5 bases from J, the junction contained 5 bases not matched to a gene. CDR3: CASSVDIGLADNEQFF. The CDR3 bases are TGTGCCAGCAGCGTAGATATTGGACTAGCGGACAATGAGCAGTTCTTC.

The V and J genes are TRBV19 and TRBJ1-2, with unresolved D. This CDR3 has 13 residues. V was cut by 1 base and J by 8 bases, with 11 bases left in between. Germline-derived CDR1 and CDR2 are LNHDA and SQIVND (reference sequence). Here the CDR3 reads CASSIVREGGYTF. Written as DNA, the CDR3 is TGTGCCAGTAGTATAGTGAGGGAAGGAGGCTACACCTTC.

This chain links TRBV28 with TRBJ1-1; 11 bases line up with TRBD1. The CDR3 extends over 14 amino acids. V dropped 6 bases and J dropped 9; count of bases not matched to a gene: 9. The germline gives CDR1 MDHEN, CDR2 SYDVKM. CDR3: CASRLSGTGGKAFF. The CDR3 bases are TGTGCCAGCAGGCTTTCCGGGACAGGGGGGAAAGCTTTCTTT.

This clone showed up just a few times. The DNA for the CDR3 is TGTGCCAGCAGTTTAGAGGGTCTCTCTGGAAACACCATATATTTT. Its translation: CASSLEGLSGNTIYF. This chain links TRBV28 with TRBJ1-3; D gene ambiguous. The length of the CDR3 is 15 residues. Per the germline V gene, CDR1 is MDHEN and CDR2 is SYDVKM. V lost 2 bases and J lost 0, with 8 bases in between. Together with reference TRBV28 and TRBJ1-3, the CDR3 gives the full variable domain: DVKVTQSSRYLVKRTGEKVFLECVQDMDHENMFWYRQDPGLGLRLIYFSYDVKMKEKGDIPEGYSVSREKKERFSLILESASTNQTSMYLCASSLEGLSGNTIYFGEGSWLTVV.

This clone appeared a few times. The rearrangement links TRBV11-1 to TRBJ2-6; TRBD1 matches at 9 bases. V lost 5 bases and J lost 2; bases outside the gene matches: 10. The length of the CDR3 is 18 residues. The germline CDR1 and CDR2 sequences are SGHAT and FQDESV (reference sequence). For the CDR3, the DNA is TGTGCCAGCAGCCGCACAGGACAGGGGAGCGCTGGGGCCAACGTCCTGACTTTC. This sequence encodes CASSRTGQGSAGANVLTF.

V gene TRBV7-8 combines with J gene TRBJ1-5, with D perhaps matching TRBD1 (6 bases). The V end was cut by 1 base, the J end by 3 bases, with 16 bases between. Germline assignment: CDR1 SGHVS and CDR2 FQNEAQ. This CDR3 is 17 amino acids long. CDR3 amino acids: CASSLGNRDIANQPQHF. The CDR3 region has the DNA TGTGCCAGCAGCTTAGGAAACCGGGACATTGCCAATCAGCCCCAGCATTTT.

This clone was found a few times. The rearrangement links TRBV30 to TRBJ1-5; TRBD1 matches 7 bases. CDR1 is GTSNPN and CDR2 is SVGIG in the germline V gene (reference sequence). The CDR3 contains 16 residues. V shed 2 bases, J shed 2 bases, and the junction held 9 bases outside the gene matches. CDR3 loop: CAWSLGGQARNQPQHF. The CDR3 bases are TGTGCCTGGAGTTTAGGCGGACAGGCCCGCAATCAGCCCCAGCATTTT.

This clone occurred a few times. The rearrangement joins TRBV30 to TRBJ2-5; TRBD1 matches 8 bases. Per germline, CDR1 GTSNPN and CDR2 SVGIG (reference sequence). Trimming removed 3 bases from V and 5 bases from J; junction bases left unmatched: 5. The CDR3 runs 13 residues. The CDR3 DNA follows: TGTGCCTGGAGGATACAGGGGGAGGAGACCCAGTACTTC. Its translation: CAWRIQGEETQYF.

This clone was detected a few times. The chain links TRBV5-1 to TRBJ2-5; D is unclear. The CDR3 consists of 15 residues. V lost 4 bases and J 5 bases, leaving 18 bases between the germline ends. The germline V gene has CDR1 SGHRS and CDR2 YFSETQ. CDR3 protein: CASSLYSPFRETQYF. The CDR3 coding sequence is TGCGCCAGCAGCCTATACAGCCCTTTCAGGGAGACCCAGTACTTC.

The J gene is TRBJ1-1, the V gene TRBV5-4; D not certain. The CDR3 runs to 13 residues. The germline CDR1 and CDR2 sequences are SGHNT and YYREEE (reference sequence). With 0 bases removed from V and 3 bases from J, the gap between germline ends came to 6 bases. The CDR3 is CASSLERDTEAFF. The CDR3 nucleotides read TGTGCCAGCAGCTTGGAACGAGACACTGAAGCTTTCTTT.

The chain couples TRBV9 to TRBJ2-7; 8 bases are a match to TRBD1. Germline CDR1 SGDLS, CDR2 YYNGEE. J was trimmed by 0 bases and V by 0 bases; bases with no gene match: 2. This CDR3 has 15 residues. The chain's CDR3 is CASSVAGQDSYEQYF. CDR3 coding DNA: TGTGCCAGCAGCGTAGCGGGACAGGACTCCTACGAGCAGTACTTC.

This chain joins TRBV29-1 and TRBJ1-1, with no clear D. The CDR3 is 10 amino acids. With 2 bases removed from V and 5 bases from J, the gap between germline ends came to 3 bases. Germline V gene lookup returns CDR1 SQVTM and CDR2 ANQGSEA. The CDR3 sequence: CSVELTEAFF. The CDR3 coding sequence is TGCAGCGTTGAACTGACTGAAGCTTTCTTT.

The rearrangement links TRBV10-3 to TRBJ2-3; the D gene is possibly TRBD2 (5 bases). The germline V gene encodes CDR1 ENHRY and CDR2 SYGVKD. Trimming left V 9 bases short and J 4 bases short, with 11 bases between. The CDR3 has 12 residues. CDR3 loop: CAIRTEADTQYF. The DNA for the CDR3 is TGTGCCATTCGGACTGAGGCAGATACGCAGTATTTT.

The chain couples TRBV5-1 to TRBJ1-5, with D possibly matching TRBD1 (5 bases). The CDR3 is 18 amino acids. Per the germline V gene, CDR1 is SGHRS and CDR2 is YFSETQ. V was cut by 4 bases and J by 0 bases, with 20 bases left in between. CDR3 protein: CASSPTGGRENSNQPQHF. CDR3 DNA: TGCGCCAGCAGCCCAACGGGAGGCAGGGAAAATAGCAATCAGCCCCAGCATTTT.

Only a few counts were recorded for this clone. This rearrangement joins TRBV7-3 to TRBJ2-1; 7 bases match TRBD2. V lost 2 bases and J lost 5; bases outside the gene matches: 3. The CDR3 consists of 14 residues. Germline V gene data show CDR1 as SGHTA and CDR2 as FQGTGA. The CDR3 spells CASSLAGANNEQFF. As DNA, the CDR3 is TGTGCCAGCAGCTTAGCGGGAGCTAACAATGAGCAGTTCTTC.

The CDR3 is CASSSFDSFYEQYF. For the CDR3, the DNA is TGTGCCAGCAGCTCATTTGACAGTTTCTACGAGCAGTACTTC. The chain joins TRBV7-9 to TRBJ2-7, with D perhaps TRBD1 (5 bases). Trimming removed 4 bases from V and 3 bases from J, with 13 bases in between. This CDR3 has 14 residues. Looked up from germline, CDR1 is SEHNR and CDR2 is FQNEAQ (reference sequence).

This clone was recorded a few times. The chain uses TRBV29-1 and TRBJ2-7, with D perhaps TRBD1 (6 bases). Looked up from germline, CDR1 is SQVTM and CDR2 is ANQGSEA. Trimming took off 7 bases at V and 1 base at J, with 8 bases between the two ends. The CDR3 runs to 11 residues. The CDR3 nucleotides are TGCAGCGGGACAGAATCCTACGAGCAGTACTTC. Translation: CSGTESYEQYF.

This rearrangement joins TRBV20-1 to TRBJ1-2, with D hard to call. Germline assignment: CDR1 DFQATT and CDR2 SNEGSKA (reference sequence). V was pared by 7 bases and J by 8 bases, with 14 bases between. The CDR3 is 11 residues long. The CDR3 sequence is CSVGQDYGYTF. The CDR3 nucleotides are TGCAGTGTTGGGCAGGATTACGGCTACACCTTC.

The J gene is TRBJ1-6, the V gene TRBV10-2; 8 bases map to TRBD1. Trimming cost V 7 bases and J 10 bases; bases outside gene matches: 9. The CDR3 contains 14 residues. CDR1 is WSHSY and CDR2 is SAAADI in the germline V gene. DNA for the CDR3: TGCGCCAGCACTCAGGGGGCAGTAGGATCACCCCTCCACTTT. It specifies CASTQGAVGSPLHF.

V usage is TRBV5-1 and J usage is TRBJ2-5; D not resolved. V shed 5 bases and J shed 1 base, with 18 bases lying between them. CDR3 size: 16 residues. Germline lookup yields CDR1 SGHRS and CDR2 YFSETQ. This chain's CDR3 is CASRHDGDRSQETQYF. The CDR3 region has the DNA TGCGCCAGCAGACACGACGGCGATCGGAGCCAAGAGACCCAGTACTTC. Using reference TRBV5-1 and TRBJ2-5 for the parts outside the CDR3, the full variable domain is KAGVTQTPRYLIKTRGQQVTLSCSPISGHRSVSWYQQTPGQGLQFLFEYFSETQRNKGNFPGRFSGRQFSNSRSEMNVSTLELGDSALYLCASRHDGDRSQETQYFGPGTRLLVL.

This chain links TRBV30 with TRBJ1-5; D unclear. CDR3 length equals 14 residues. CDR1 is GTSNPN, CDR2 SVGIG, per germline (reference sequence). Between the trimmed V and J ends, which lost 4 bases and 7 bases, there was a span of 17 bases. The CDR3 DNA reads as TGTGCCTGGACCACCGGCTTCGACGGGCAGCCCCAGCATTTT. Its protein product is CAWTTGFDGQPQHF. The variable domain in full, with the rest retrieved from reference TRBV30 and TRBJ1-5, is SQTIHQWPATLVQPVGSPLSLECTVEGTSNPNLYWYRQAAGRGLQLLFYSVGIGQISSEVPQNLSASRPQDRQFILSSKKLLLSDSGFYLCAWTTGFDGQPQHFGDGTRLSIL.

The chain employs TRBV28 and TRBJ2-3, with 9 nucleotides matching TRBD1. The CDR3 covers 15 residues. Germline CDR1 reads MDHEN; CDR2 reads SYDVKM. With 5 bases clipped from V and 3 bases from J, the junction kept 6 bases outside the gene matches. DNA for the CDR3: TGTGCCAGCAGTCCTTCGACAGGGGGGACAGATACGCAGTATTTT. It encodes CASSPSTGGTDTQYF.

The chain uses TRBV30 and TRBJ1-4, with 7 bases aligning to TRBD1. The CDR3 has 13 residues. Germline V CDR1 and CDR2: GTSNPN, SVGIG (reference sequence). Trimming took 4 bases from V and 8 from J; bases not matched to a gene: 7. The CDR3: CAWTVRGREKLFF. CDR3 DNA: TGTGCCTGGACTGTGAGGGGGCGAGAAAAACTGTTTTTT.

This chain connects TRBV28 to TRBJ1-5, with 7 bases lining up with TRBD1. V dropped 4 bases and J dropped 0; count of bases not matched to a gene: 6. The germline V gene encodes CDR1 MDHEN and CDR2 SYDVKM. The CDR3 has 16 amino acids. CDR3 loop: CASSYGRGYSNQPQHF. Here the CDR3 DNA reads TGTGCCAGCAGTTACGGCAGGGGGTATAGCAATCAGCCCCAGCATTTT. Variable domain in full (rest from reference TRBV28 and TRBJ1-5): DVKVTQSSRYLVKRTGEKVFLECVQDMDHENMFWYRQDPGLGLRLIYFSYDVKMKEKGDIPEGYSVSREKKERFSLILESASTNQTSMYLCASSYGRGYSNQPQHFGDGTRLSIL.

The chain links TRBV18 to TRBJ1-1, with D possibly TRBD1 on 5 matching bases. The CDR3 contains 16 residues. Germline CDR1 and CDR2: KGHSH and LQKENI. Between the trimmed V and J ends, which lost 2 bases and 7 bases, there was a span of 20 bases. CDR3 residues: CASSPIRGPDSDEAFF. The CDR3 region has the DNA TGTGCCAGCTCACCAATTAGGGGCCCCGACAGTGATGAAGCTTTCTTT.

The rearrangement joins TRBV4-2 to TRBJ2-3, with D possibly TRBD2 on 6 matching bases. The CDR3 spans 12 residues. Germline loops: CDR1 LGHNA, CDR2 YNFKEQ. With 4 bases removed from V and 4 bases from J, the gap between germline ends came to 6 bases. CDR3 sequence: CASSPGADTQYF. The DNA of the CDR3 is TGTGCCAGCAGCCCGGGAGCAGATACGCAGTATTTT.

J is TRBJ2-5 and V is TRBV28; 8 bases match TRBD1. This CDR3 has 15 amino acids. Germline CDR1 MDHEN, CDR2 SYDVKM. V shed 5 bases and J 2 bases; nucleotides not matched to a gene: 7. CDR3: CASSRPTGEQETQYF. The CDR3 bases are TGTGCCAGCAGTCGGCCGACAGGGGAACAAGAGACCCAGTACTTC.

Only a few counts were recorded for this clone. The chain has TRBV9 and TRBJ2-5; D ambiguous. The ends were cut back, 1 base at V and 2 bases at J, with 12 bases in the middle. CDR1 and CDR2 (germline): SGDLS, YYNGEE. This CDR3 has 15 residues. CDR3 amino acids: CASSVQTSPQETQYF. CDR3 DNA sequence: TGTGCCAGCAGCGTACAGACTTCTCCGCAAGAGACCCAGTACTTC. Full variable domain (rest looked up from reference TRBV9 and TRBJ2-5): DSGVTQTPKHLITATGQRVTLRCSPRSGDLSVYWYQQSLDQGLQFLIQYYNGEERAKGNILERFSAQQFPDLHSELNLSSLELGDSALYFCASSVQTSPQETQYFGPGTRLLVL.

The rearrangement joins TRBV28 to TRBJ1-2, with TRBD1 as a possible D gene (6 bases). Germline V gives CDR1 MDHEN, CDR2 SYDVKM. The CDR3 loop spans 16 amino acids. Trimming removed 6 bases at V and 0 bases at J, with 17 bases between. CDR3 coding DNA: TGTGCCAGCAGCCCTGGACAGCTGAGGGCTAACTATGGCTACACCTTC. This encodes CASSPGQLRANYGYTF.